A single sample is the source of the 29 T cell receptor beta chains below, sequenced in a study of blood T cells in healthy people across ages. A second PCR of 7 to 11 cycles used a sample-barcoded 5' primer and a J-beta primer mix. TCRdb reprocessed the 5' RACE reads with MiXCR, giving one entry per CDR3 protein. The repertoire includes under 850,000 distinct CDR3 sequences, 36% of them detected once, and 13% sits in the top ten. Sequenced input: blood. The receptors derive from a man aged 18 to 30 in good health.

This clonotype was seen repeatedly, ten times or more. The J gene is TRBJ2-5, the V gene TRBV7-2, with 8 bases identical to TRBD2. The germline V gene encodes CDR1 SGHTA and CDR2 FQGNSA. The CDR3 has 15 residues. The V gene end was trimmed by 2 bases and the J gene end by 1 base; junction bases not matched to a gene: 3. The CDR3 DNA is TGTGCCAGCAGCTTAAACGGGGGGGCCCAAGAGACCCAGTACTTC. It specifies CASSLNGGAQETQYF.

This clonotype has at least ten counts. This chain joins TRBV20-1 and TRBJ2-1, with D perhaps assigned TRBD1 or TRBD2 (5 bases each). This CDR3 is 15 amino acids long. Germline CDR1 reads DFQATT; CDR2 reads SNEGSKA (reference sequence). Trimming took 4 bases from V and 4 from J, leaving 17 bases between them. CDR3 amino acids: CSATRRGLAYNEQFF. In DNA form, the CDR3 reads TGCAGTGCTACCCGAAGGGGATTAGCGTACAATGAGCAGTTCTTC.

The chain links TRBV4-2 to TRBJ1-2, with 9 bases identical to TRBD1. The CDR3 runs to 15 residues. CDR1 and CDR2 from the germline V gene are LGHNA and YNFKEQ. The ends lost 3 bases at V and 4 bases at J; junction bases unmatched: 6. CDR3 region: CASSHQTGGAYGYTF. The CDR3 nucleotides are TGTGCCAGCAGCCACCAGACAGGGGGGGCCTATGGCTACACCTTC.

The V and J genes are TRBV6-2 or TRBV6-3 and TRBJ1-2; no clear D gene. CDR3 length: 13 residues. CDR1 MNHEY and CDR2 SVGEGT come from the germline V gene. The V end lost 5 bases, the J end lost 8 bases, and 15 bases lay between the germline ends. CDR3 sequence reads: CASSPGEPTGYTF. The CDR3 nucleotides are TGTGCCAGCAGTCCTGGCGAGCCAACGGGCTACACCTTC.

The rearrangement links TRBV20-1 to TRBJ2-7; D uncertain. This CDR3 spans 13 amino acids. Germline CDR1 is DFQATT and CDR2 is SNEGSKA (reference sequence). The V and J ends lost 3 bases and 7 bases respectively, with 16 bases between them. In DNA, the CDR3 is TGCAGTGCTAGGGGGTCCAGGTTTAGTGAGCAGTACTTC. Translation: CSARGSRFSEQYF.

This clonotype turned up a few times. This CDR3 is CASSRTSNDNEQFF. The CDR3 DNA sequence: TGTGCCAGCAGTCGGACTAGCAACGACAATGAGCAGTTCTTC. The rearrangement links TRBV12-3 or TRBV12-4 to TRBJ2-1; TRBD2 matches 8 bases. There are 14 residues in the CDR3. V lost 5 bases and J lost 5; bases outside the gene matches: 5.

The chain couples TRBV29-1 to TRBJ2-3; D possibly corresponds to TRBD2 (6 bases). The CDR3 is 12 amino acids. Germline V gene lookup returns CDR1 SQVTM and CDR2 ANQGSEA. The ends were cut back, 6 bases at V and 6 bases at J, with 13 bases in the middle. The CDR3 protein is CSVGGGGDTQYF. The CDR3 DNA reads TGCAGCGTCGGGGGAGGAGGGGATACGCAGTATTTT.

This clonotype has at least ten counts. V and J are TRBV29-1 and TRBJ2-7; TRBD1 matches at 7 bases. The CDR3 loop spans 14 amino acids. The germline gives CDR1 SQVTM, CDR2 ANQGSEA. J was trimmed by 2 bases and V by 7 bases; bases with no gene match: 11. DNA of the CDR3: TGCAGCGCACTGGGACAGCGAAGCGCCTACGAGCAGTACTTC. The encoded protein is CSALGQRSAYEQYF.

In this sample, this clonotype turned up a few times. The rearrangement uses TRBV6-6 and TRBJ1-6, with TRBD1 matching over 7 bases. Germline lookup yields CDR1 MNHNY and CDR2 SVGAGI (reference sequence). The ends lost 6 bases at V and 6 bases at J; junction bases unmatched: 2. The CDR3 extends over 13 amino acids. CDR3 amino acids: CASRQGSNSPLHF. The CDR3 nucleotides read TGTGCCAGCAGACAGGGGAGTAATTCACCCCTCCACTTT.

The rearrangement links TRBV12-3 or TRBV12-4 to TRBJ2-6; D is ambiguous. The CDR3 is 16 amino acids. With 0 bases removed from V and 0 bases from J, the gap between germline ends came to 6 bases. The CDR3 region is CASSLASYSGANVLTF. In DNA, the CDR3 is TGTGCCAGCAGTTTAGCTTCCTACTCTGGGGCCAACGTCCTGACTTTC.

This clonotype showed up just a few times. The chain uses TRBV29-1 and TRBJ2-3; 10 bases fit TRBD1. The CDR3 is 15 amino acids. The germline V gene has CDR1 SQVTM and CDR2 ANQGSEA. Trimming at V came to 7 bases and at J to 2 bases, leaving 9 bases not matched to a gene. CDR3 nucleotides: TGCAGCGCTTCGCGGGGACAGGGGCCCACAGATACGCAGTATTTT. This translates into CSASRGQGPTDTQYF.

This clonotype was counted a few times. The chain is built from TRBV28 and TRBJ2-1; 10 bases map to TRBD2. Germline V CDR1 and CDR2: MDHEN, SYDVKM. V lost 2 bases, J lost 8 bases, and 6 bases stayed unmatched. The CDR3 extends over 15 amino acids. In nucleotides, the CDR3 is TGTGCCAGCAGTTTAATCAGCGGGGGGGCGGATGAGCAGTTCTTC. It encodes CASSLISGGADEQFF.

This clonotype came up a few times. The chain is built from TRBV30 and TRBJ1-6; D is possibly TRBD1 (6 bases). With 4 bases removed from V and 7 bases from J, the gap between germline ends came to 11 bases. This CDR3 region has 13 residues. CDR1 is GTSNPN and CDR2 is SVGIG in the germline V gene (reference sequence). As DNA, the CDR3 is TGTGCCTGGAATCAGGGGCCGAATTCACCCCTCCACTTT. This codes for CAWNQGPNSPLHF.

For this clonotype: It may be a read error: a sequence one base away is much more abundant. This chain links TRBV9 with TRBJ2-4, with 7 bases aligning to TRBD1. TRBJ2-7 explains the end of the DNA better; the J call may be wrong. Germline assignment: CDR1 SGDLS and CDR2 YYNGEE. The CDR3 totals 15 residues. The CDR3 DNA reads as TGTGCCAGCAGCCCCCGACAGGGCCTTACCGACGAGCAGTACTTC. It encodes CASSPRQGLTDEQYF.

The chain recombines TRBV5-1 with TRBJ2-5, with TRBD1 as a possible D gene (5 bases). The CDR3 totals 14 residues. The germline V and J ends were trimmed by 4 bases and 11 bases, with 21 bases remaining between them. The germline V gene has CDR1 SGHRS and CDR2 YFSETQ. CDR3 nucleotide sequence: TGCGCCAGCAGCATTACAGGAATCGGCAATGAGCAGTACTTC. It specifies CASSITGIGNEQYF.

This clonotype was seen only a few times. The chain uses TRBV12-3 or TRBV12-4 and TRBJ1-6; D perhaps matches TRBD1 (6 bases). This CDR3 comprises 17 residues. The germline V and J ends were trimmed by 7 bases and 0 bases, with 16 bases remaining between them. The CDR3 DNA is TGTGCCAGCACCCCACGGGACACGAGCTCCTATAATTCACCCCTCCACTTT. Translated, it gives CASTPRDTSSYNSPLHF.

Concerning this clonotype: The junction differs from germline at one of its ends, possibly a read error. The rearrangement uses TRBV2 and TRBJ1-2; no reliable D call. There are 14 residues in the CDR3. Looked up from germline, CDR1 is SNHLY and CDR2 is FYNNEI. The DNA for the CDR3 is TGTACCAGCAGTGAAGCCGGGCCGGGCTATGGCTACACCTTC. Translation: CTSSEAGPGYGYTF.

This clonotype came up a few times. This chain connects TRBV4-1 to TRBJ1-2; 7 nucleotides align to TRBD1. Germline CDR1 MGHRA, CDR2 YSYEKL. This CDR3 spans 14 amino acids. Unmatched junction bases numbered 6, after V lost 0 bases and J lost 8 bases. CDR3 region: CASSQEQGIGGYTF. CDR3 in DNA: TGCGCCAGCAGCCAAGAACAGGGGATAGGAGGCTACACCTTC.

The chain is built from TRBV6-6 and TRBJ2-1; weak D call: TRBD1 (6 bases). The V gene lost 6 bases and the J gene lost 10 bases, with 19 bases spanning the gap. Germline CDR1 reads MNHNY; CDR2 reads SVGAGI (reference sequence). This CDR3 is built from 14 residues. For the CDR3, the DNA is TGTGCCAGCAGCCATCGGACAGTGGCCTACGAGCAGTTCTTC. This codes for CASSHRTVAYEQFF.

This clonotype was picked up a small number of times. This sequence joins TRBV12-3 or TRBV12-4 and TRBJ1-6; D unresolved. With 1 base removed from V and 4 bases from J, the gap between germline ends came to 5 bases. The CDR3 spans 14 residues. The CDR3, as DNA: TGTGCCAGCAGTTTAGGGGTATATAATTCACCCCTCCACTTT. Encoded protein: CASSLGVYNSPLHF.

This clonotype was recorded many times. V usage is TRBV7-2 and J usage is TRBJ2-5; 8 positions match TRBD2. The V gene end was trimmed by 2 bases and the J gene end by 4 bases; junction bases not matched to a gene: 3. CDR3 size: 14 residues. CDR1 and CDR2 (germline): SGHTA, FQGNSA. This chain's CDR3 is CASSLSAGVETQYF. For the CDR3, the DNA is TGTGCCAGCAGCTTATCAGCGGGGGTAGAGACCCAGTACTTC.

This clonotype appeared a few times. This sequence joins TRBV7-2 and TRBJ1-4, with D possibly being TRBD1 (6 bases). In germline, CDR1 is SGHTA, CDR2 FQGNSA. V gave up 5 bases and J gave up 3 bases, with 13 bases separating them. CDR3 length: 15 residues. CDR3 loop: CASSPGPGANEKLFF. In nucleotides, the CDR3 is TGTGCCAGCAGCCCAGGACCAGGGGCTAATGAAAAACTGTTTTTT.

The CDR3 loop is CASSVEDTYEQYF. The CDR3 DNA reads TGTGCCAGCAGCGTAGAGGACACCTACGAGCAGTACTTC. The chain carries TRBV9 and TRBJ2-7; D is possibly TRBD1 (5 bases). The germline gives CDR1 SGDLS, CDR2 YYNGEE. This CDR3 region has 13 residues. Trimming pared 0 bases from V and 2 bases from J, leaving 6 bases between.

The sample holds many counts of this clonotype. The chain joins TRBV15 to TRBJ2-1; D is unresolved. Germline V CDR1 and CDR2: LNHNV, YYDKDF (reference sequence). Trimming cost V 0 bases and J 12 bases, with 6 bases left between them. This CDR3 has 11 residues. The CDR3 DNA sequence: TGTGCCACCAGCAGAGAGGACCGGCAGTTCTTC. It specifies CATSREDRQFF.

This clonotype was picked up one time. This chain links TRBV29-1 with TRBJ1-1; D uncertain. The CDR3 spans 13 residues. From germline, CDR1 is SQVTM and CDR2 ANQGSEA. Trimming left V 4 bases short and J 4 bases short, with 13 bases between. The CDR3 coding sequence is TGCAGCGTTGCAAGAGAGCTGGGCACTGAAGCTTTCTTT. It translates to CSVARELGTEAFF.

This clonotype was seen a single time. A clone one base away is much larger, so this may be a read error. CDR3 loop: CASSYPWDRASEQFF. The CDR3 DNA follows: TGTGCCAGCAGTTACCCCTGGGACAGGGCAAGTGAGCAGTTCTTC. The chain joins TRBV12-3 or TRBV12-4 to TRBJ2-1; 9 nucleotides align to TRBD1. V dropped 4 bases and J dropped 9; count of bases not matched to a gene: 10. The CDR3 is 15 amino acids.

The chain couples TRBV7-2 to TRBJ2-5, with 10 bases matching TRBD2. The J call is in doubt because the DNA end fits TRBJ2-7 better. The CDR3 has 15 residues. Germline assignment: CDR1 SGHTA and CDR2 FQGNSA. The CDR3, as DNA: TGTGCCAGCAGCCCTATAGCGGGAGGCAGGTACGAGCAGTACTTC. Protein product: CASSPIAGGRYEQYF.

V usage is TRBV5-1 and J usage is TRBJ2-3; the D is unclear. CDR1 and CDR2 (germline): SGHRS, YFSETQ. The CDR3 is made up of 16 amino acids. Trimming cost V 4 bases and J 1 base, with 16 bases left between them. CDR3 coding DNA: TGCGCCAGCAGCCTCCGGTCTCAACCCGGCACAGATACGCAGTATTTT. Its translation: CASSLRSQPGTDTQYF.

This clonotype was seen many times. This chain connects TRBV12-3 or TRBV12-4 to TRBJ1-6, with TRBD1 as a possible D gene (6 bases). Trimming removed 1 base at V and 10 bases at J, with 14 bases between. The CDR3 extends over 15 amino acids. The CDR3 bases are TGTGCCAGCAGTTTAGGGGGGCAACGGAGCTCACCCCTCCACTTT. Protein product: CASSLGGQRSSPLHF.